This section outlines one T cell receptor beta chain sequence together with its context. Its antigen is currently unknown. A second about 6 to 11 cycle PCR used barcoded and J-beta primers. TCRdb processed the 5' RACE reads anew with MiXCR; each CDR3 protein has one entry. The sample yields 1.5 million to 2 million distinct CDR3 sequences, 28% seen once. V lost 11 bases, J lost 6 bases, and 13 bases lay in between. The V gene's germline CDR1 is MDHEN and CDR2 SYDVKM. The CDR3 loop spans 12 amino acids. These data come from a study of blood T cells in healthy people across ages. Whole-study results and caveats: Strong correlation linked observed beta diversity and percent naive T cells. Age brought a roughly linear fall in TCR beta diversity measured per million T cells. Relative to aged donors, long-lived donors carried more naive CD4+ cells and displayed higher diversity.

Peripheral blood was drawn, about 10 milliliters per donor. Sequencing was carried out using blood. The chain couples TRBV28 to TRBJ2-2; D uncertain. The TCR was taken from a woman aged 25 to 45 in good health. This CDR3 is CAATRDPGELFF. The CDR3 bases are TGTGCCGCAACTCGAGACCCCGGGGAGCTGTTTTTT.